The 28 T cell receptor beta chains below come from one sample, sequenced in a study of glioma-infiltrating T cells. TCR alpha and beta CDR3 regions were amplified from RNA using iRepertoire nested multiplex PCR. MiXCR was run by TCRdb on the multiplex PCR reads, yielding one entry per CDR3 protein. The sample has about 99,000 distinct CDR3 sequences, 25% to 30% seen once; the top ten hold about 40%. Sequenced material: glioma tissue, nonneoplastic brain tissue, or PBMCs (not recorded which). The receptors were sampled from a human donor with low-grade glioma or glioblastoma, undergoing nonglioma brain surgery, or in good health (not recorded which).

This clonotype was seen repeatedly, ten times or more. V usage is TRBV6-1 and J usage is TRBJ1-2, with 9 bases fitting TRBD1. Germline V gene data show CDR1 as MNHNS and CDR2 as SASEGT. Trimming at V came to 7 bases and at J to 10 bases, leaving 13 bases not matched to a gene. This CDR3 comprises 14 residues. The CDR3 bases are TGTGCCAGCACAGATCCGGGACAGGGATTTTTCTACACCTTC. Translated: CASTDPGQGFFYTF.

This clonotype was counted ten times or more. The rearrangement joins TRBV6-1 to TRBJ1-1; D call uncertain. CDR3 length: 11 residues. Germline lookup yields CDR1 MNHNS and CDR2 SASEGT. V was clipped by 6 bases and J by 1 base, with 3 bases between them. The CDR3 DNA sequence: TGTGCCAGCAGGCAGAACACTGAAGCTTTCTTT. This encodes CASRQNTEAFF.

This clonotype was counted between two and nine times. The chain carries TRBV19 and TRBJ2-6, with no clear D. This CDR3 spans 13 amino acids. The germline V and J ends were trimmed by 3 bases and 6 bases, with 6 bases remaining between them. Germline V gives CDR1 LNHDA, CDR2 SQIVND (reference sequence). CDR3 nucleotide sequence: TGTGCCAGTAGTATCAGTGAGGCCAACGTCCTGACTTTC. It yields the protein CASSISEANVLTF.

A note on this clonotype: It may be a read error: a sequence one base away is much more abundant. This chain links TRBV27 with TRBJ2-7; no clear D gene. The germline CDR1 and CDR2 sequences are MNHEY and SMNVEV (reference sequence). The CDR3 is 13 amino acids. CDR3 bases: TGTGCCGGCAGTACAAGTGGCTCCTACGAGCAGTACTTC. Protein sequence: CAGSTSGSYEQYF.

This clonotype was observed many times. V gene TRBV7-2 combines with J gene TRBJ2-7; D is undetermined. V was pared by 2 bases and J by 1 base, with 6 bases between. Germline V gene lookup returns CDR1 SGHTA and CDR2 FQGNSA. This CDR3 spans 13 amino acids. In nucleotides, the CDR3 is TGTGCCAGCAGCTTAATACAGTCCTACGAGCAGTACTTC. Residues: CASSLIQSYEQYF.

Notes on this clonotype: A clone one base away is much larger, so this may be a read error. The rearrangement links TRBV7-2 to TRBJ2-5, with a weak D call TRBD2 (6 bases). The CDR3 extends over 15 amino acids. Deletions cut 5 bases from V and 8 bases from J, with 21 bases between. The V gene's germline CDR1 is SGHTA and CDR2 FQGNSA. The CDR3 nucleotides read TGTGCCAGCAGCCCAACCGGCCTTAGCGGTAGTACCCAGTACTTC. Residues: CASSPTGLSGSTQYF.

This chain connects TRBV6-5 to TRBJ1-2; the D is unclear. CDR3 length: 15 residues. Germline V gene sequence: CDR1 MNHEY, CDR2 SVGAGI. CDR3 region: CVSSYSRGPNYGYTF. The CDR3 bases are TGTGTTAGCAGTTACTCAAGAGGTCCGAACTATGGCTACACCTTC.

J is TRBJ2-1 and V is TRBV2; 10 positions match TRBD2. CDR3 length: 15 amino acids. V lost 9 bases, J lost 0 bases, and 5 bases stayed unmatched. Germline values: CDR1 SNHLY, CDR2 FYNNEI. CDR3 sequence (DNA): TGTGCCAGTAAGTCTAGCGGGAGCTCCTACAATGAGCAGTTCTTC. This encodes CASKSSGSSYNEQFF.

This clonotype was seen a handful of times. The V gene is TRBV3-1, the J gene TRBJ2-3; possibly TRBD1 or TRBD2 for D (6 bases each). The CDR3 consists of 17 residues. Deletions cut 0 bases from V and 2 bases from J, with 15 bases between. Germline CDR1 LGHDT, CDR2 YNNKEL (reference sequence). The CDR3 bases are TGTGCCAGCAGCCAAGATCAAAGGGGGGCCAACACAGATACGCAGTATTTT. It specifies CASSQDQRGANTDTQYF.

This clonotype was picked up a small number of times. The rearrangement joins TRBV29-1 to TRBJ2-1; a weak D match, TRBD1 (5 bases). Germline CDR1 is SQVTM and CDR2 is ANQGSEA. This CDR3 is 13 amino acids long. The ends were cut back, 6 bases at V and 8 bases at J, with 17 bases in the middle. CDR3 nucleotides: TGCAGCGTGGGGCCGAGGCTTCGGGATGAGCAGTTCTTC. Translating gives CSVGPRLRDEQFF.

At least ten counts were recorded for this clonotype. This chain uses TRBV2 with TRBJ1-1; D not certain. V gave up 1 base and J gave up 0 bases, with 9 bases separating them. In germline, CDR1 is SNHLY, CDR2 FYNNEI. CDR3 length equals 15 residues. The CDR3 coding sequence is TGTGCCAGCAGTGAAGAATTCCATCTGAACACTGAAGCTTTCTTT. Its protein product is CASSEEFHLNTEAFF.

This clonotype was counted ten times or more. The rearrangement joins TRBV2 to TRBJ1-2; no definite D call. The germline V gene has CDR1 SNHLY and CDR2 FYNNEI. The V end lost 4 bases, the J end lost 7 bases, and 4 bases lay between the germline ends. The CDR3 is made up of 10 amino acids. The CDR3 DNA reads as TGTGCCAGCAGTGTTTCTGGCTACACCTTC. Residues: CASSVSGYTF. The variable domain in full, with the rest retrieved from reference TRBV2 and TRBJ1-2, is EPEVTQTPSHQVTQMGQEVILRCVPISNHLYFYWYRQILGQKVEFLVSFYNNEISEKSEIFDDQFSVERPDGSNFTLKIRSTKLEDSAMYFCASSVSGYTFGSGTRLTVV.

Concerning this clonotype itself: A much larger clonotype is one base distant, so this may be a read error. The chain employs TRBV7-9 and TRBJ1-1; D call uncertain. V was clipped by 5 bases and J by 7 bases, with 14 bases between them. The CDR3 sequence is 13 residues long. CDR1 and CDR2 (germline): SEHNR, FQNEAQ (reference sequence). The CDR3 sequence is CASSPDGPNEAFF. CDR3 nucleotides: TGTGCCAGCAGCCCCGACGGGCCCAATGAAGCTTTCTTT.

In its sample, this clonotype was seen a few times. The chain has TRBV12-3 or TRBV12-4 and TRBJ2-1; D unresolved. The CDR3 is made up of 14 amino acids. The V and J ends lost 4 bases and 7 bases respectively, with 14 bases between them. The CDR3 loop reads CASSSPVVNNEQFF. The DNA of the CDR3 is TGTGCCAGCAGTTCCCCCGTGGTAAATAATGAGCAGTTCTTC.

This clonotype was counted a few times. The V call is TRBV19, the J call TRBJ1-4, with 8 bases that match TRBD1. Germline CDR1 is LNHDA and CDR2 is SQIVND (reference sequence). Trimming took 3 bases from V and 8 from J; bases not matched to a gene: 5. The CDR3 totals 14 residues. CDR3 in amino acids: CASSIGQGAEKLFF. The CDR3 bases are TGTGCCAGTAGTATTGGGCAGGGGGCGGAAAAACTGTTTTTT.

The chain has TRBV29-1 and TRBJ2-1; the match to TRBD2 covers 11 bases. The length of the CDR3 is 13 residues. The germline V gene has CDR1 SQVTM and CDR2 ANQGSEA. The V gene end was trimmed by 2 bases and the J gene end by 7 bases; junction bases not matched to a gene: 1. The CDR3 bases are TGCAGCGTTGAACGGACTAGCGGGAATGAGCAGTTCTTC. Protein product: CSVERTSGNEQFF.

The CDR3, as DNA: TGTGCCAGCAGTTGGACTAGCGGGGGATACAATGAGCAGTTCTTC. Translating gives CASSWTSGGYNEQFF. The rearrangement uses TRBV3-1 and TRBJ2-1, with 13 bases aligning to TRBD2. Losses at the gene ends were 6 bases for V and 4 bases for J; bases not matched to a gene: 3. CDR3 size: 15 residues. The germline V gene has CDR1 LGHDT and CDR2 YNNKEL (reference sequence).

On this clonotype: It may be a read error: a sequence one base away is much more abundant. The J gene is TRBJ2-1, the V gene TRBV28; D is ambiguous. In germline, CDR1 is MDHEN, CDR2 SYDVKM. This CDR3 contains 15 residues. The CDR3 here is CASSQFPNSYSEQFF. The CDR3 region has the DNA TGTGCCAGCAGCCAATTTCCTAACTCCTACAGTGAGCAGTTCTTC. The full variable domain, its missing parts supplied by reference TRBV28 and TRBJ2-1, is DVKVTQSSRYLVKRTGEKVFLECVQDMDHENMFWYRQDPGLGLRLIYFSYDVKMKEKGDIPEGYSVSREKKERFSLILESASTNQTSMYLCASSQFPNSYSEQFFGPGTRLTVL.

Regarding this clonotype: A read error may be the cause here, since a much bigger clone is one base away. This chain connects TRBV7-2 to TRBJ2-3; D ambiguous. The DNA end favors TRBJ1-5, so the J call may be wrong. This CDR3 contains 15 residues. Germline assignment: CDR1 SGHTA and CDR2 FQGNSA. CDR3 coding DNA: TGTGCCAGCAGCCTTAACCAACCTAGCACAGATACGCAGCATTTT. Translation gives CASSLNQPSTDTQHF.

Comment on this clonotype: A much larger clone differs from this one at a single base, so this may be a read error. The chain combines TRBV7-6 with TRBJ2-3, with D possibly being TRBD2 (7 bases). This CDR3 spans 14 amino acids. The germline V gene encodes CDR1 SGHVS and CDR2 FNYEAQ. Trimming cost V 6 bases and J 4 bases, with 14 bases left between them. The CDR3 region has the DNA TGTGCCAGCAGTTATCAGGGGAGGGCAGATACGCAGTATTTT. Translation gives CASSYQGRADTQYF.

At least ten counts were recorded for this clonotype. The CDR3, as DNA: TGCAGTGCGATGGTCAAGCAAGAGACCCAGTACTTC. Its protein product is CSAMVKQETQYF. The chain joins TRBV20-1 to TRBJ2-5; no firm D call. V lost 6 bases to trimming and J lost 2 bases, with 10 bases between them. This CDR3 is built from 12 residues. Per the germline V gene, CDR1 is DFQATT and CDR2 is SNEGSKA (reference sequence).

V is TRBV19 and J is TRBJ2-2; 7 nucleotides match TRBD1. From germline, CDR1 is LNHDA and CDR2 SQIVND (reference sequence). The CDR3 length is 16 residues. V lost 6 bases, J lost 2 bases, and 9 bases stayed unmatched. CDR3 sequence: CASSGTATYNTGELFF. The CDR3 region has the DNA TGTGCCAGTAGCGGGACAGCCACCTATAACACCGGGGAGCTGTTTTTT.

This clonotype was found many times. The chain uses TRBV28 and TRBJ2-2; tentatively, D is TRBD2 (5 bases). Germline CDR1 MDHEN, CDR2 SYDVKM. This CDR3 has 15 residues. Trimming pared 7 bases from V and 2 bases from J, leaving 14 bases between. CDR3 sequence: CASKIERRNTGELFF. DNA of the CDR3: TGTGCCAGCAAAATCGAGCGGAGAAACACCGGGGAGCTGTTTTTT.

As concerns this clonotype: It may be a read error: a sequence one base away is much more abundant. The rearrangement joins TRBV6-6 to TRBJ2-1; either TRBD1 or TRBD2 may fit D (6 bases each). The CDR3 loop spans 16 amino acids. Trimming shortened V by 1 base and J by 7 bases, and 17 bases separated the two germline ends. Germline V CDR1 and CDR2: MNHNY, SVGAGI (reference sequence). CDR3 in DNA: TGTGCCAGCAGTTACTGCTTTTGGGGGGCCGGGAATGAGCAGTTCTTC. Protein sequence: CASSYCFWGAGNEQFF.

The table lists this clonotype with a count of one. This sequence may be a read error, since a much larger clone differs from it by one base. The V gene is TRBV28, the J gene TRBJ1-5; D is perhaps TRBD1 (6 bases). V shed 6 bases and J shed 3 bases, with 18 bases lying between them. The CDR3 contains 16 residues. In germline, CDR1 is MDHEN, CDR2 SYDVKM. CDR3 region: CASSYTLTGANQPQHF. The CDR3 nucleotides read TGTGCCAGCAGCTATACCCTGACAGGCGCCAATCAGCCCCAGCATTTT.

This clonotype occurred a few times. This chain connects TRBV7-6 to TRBJ2-1; 9 positions match TRBD2. This CDR3 spans 15 amino acids. The trim removed 4 bases at V and 7 bases at J, leaving 8 bases unmatched. Germline assignment: CDR1 SGHVS and CDR2 FNYEAQ. Here the CDR3 reads CASSSISGGLNEQFF. The CDR3 DNA reads as TGTGCCAGCAGCTCTATTAGCGGGGGCTTGAATGAGCAGTTCTTC.

The rearrangement links TRBV4-2 to TRBJ1-1; D remains ambiguous. The V gene's germline CDR1 is LGHNA and CDR2 YNFKEQ. Trimming stripped 4 bases from V and 1 base from J, with 13 bases between. This CDR3 comprises 15 residues. CDR3 in DNA: TGTGCCAGCAGCCCTCAGGCGGCCGGGAACACTGAAGCTTTCTTT. Amino acids: CASSPQAAGNTEAFF.

On this clonotype: Being one base from a much bigger clone, this may be a read error. The V call is TRBV6-2 or TRBV6-3, the J call TRBJ2-5; either TRBD1 or TRBD2 may supply D (6 bases each). Germline values: CDR1 MNHEY, CDR2 SVGEGT. The CDR3 sequence is 15 residues long. The CDR3 DNA sequence: TGTACCAGCAGGAAACACGGGGGCCTCCAAGAGACCCAGTACTTC. Encoded protein: CTSRKHGGLQETQYF.